This TCR beta chain is drawn from a study of CD8 T cells in ankylosing spondylitis. General study results and limits: Ankylosing spondylitis blood appeared to carry a characteristic TCR beta motif of roughly eight highly homologous variants.

The CDR3 covers 15 residues. The J segment lost 3 bases and the V segment lost 7 bases, leaving 11 bases of the junction unmatched. This clonotype was seen more than once but under ten times. The antigen is not known. Generation of TCR beta libraries employed quantitative 5'-RACE incorporating molecular barcodes. One entry per CDR3 protein, called by TCRdb with MiXCR from the 5' RACE reads. The repertoire holds over 700,000 distinct CDR3 sequences, with under 20% as singletons. The chain carries TRBV12-3 or TRBV12-4 and TRBJ1-1, with TRBD1 identical over 7 bases. The sequence was collected from a male donor with ankylosing spondylitis. The sequencing sample was made of blood, either unsorted or a sorted T cell fraction (not recorded which). CDR3 region: CASKPLTGKDTEAFF. The CDR3 DNA sequence: TGTGCCAGCAAACCCCTGACAGGGAAGGACACTGAAGCTTTCTTT.